This T cell receptor (beta chain) was identified during a study of cytomegalovirus exposure and HLA in healthy donors. In regard to this clone: Its antigen is still unknown.

Vbeta (60) and Jbeta (13) primers were used in the PCR. The data were produced by immunoSEQ multiplex PCR, yet TCRdb's version contains in-frame clones alone and is incomplete. The profile shows fewer than 120,000 clones, less than 85% of them singletons. General study points: An analysis was carried out at a later point. It showed that HLA-associated TCR beta chains were more clonally expanded than equally common non-associated chains.

V lost 5 bases and J lost 4; bases outside the gene matches: 8. The CDR3 is 15 amino acids. From germline, CDR1 is SGHVT and CDR2 SQSDAQ. The source is a man aged 25-40 years in good health and CMV-seropositive. The V gene is TRBV7-4, the J gene TRBJ1-3; 7 positions agree with TRBD1. Sequenced sample: PBMCs. As DNA, the CDR3 is TGTGCCAGCAGCCCGGCCCCCAGGGGGGGAAACACCATATATTTT. As protein: CASSPAPRGGNTIYF.